The T cell receptor (beta chain) under discussion was sequenced for a study of blood T cells in healthy people across ages. V was pared by 5 bases and J by 4 bases, with 8 bases between. The CDR3 covers 12 residues. Germline V gene sequence: CDR1 SGHTA, CDR2 FQGNSA. For this clonotype: The antigen is not known.

Primed by a sample-barcoded 5' primer and a J-beta primer mix, a second PCR proceeded for about 7 to 11 cycles. TCRdb re-analysed the 5' RACE reads in MiXCR, keeping a single row per CDR3 protein. The table has approximately 810,000 distinct CDR3 sequences, 25% to 30% seen once. Study-wide points: There were more naive CD4+ cells and higher diversity in long-lived donors than in aged donors.

Each donor gave ten milliliters of peripheral blood. This sequence joins TRBV7-2 and TRBJ2-5, with no clear D. This TCR came from a woman older than 75 in good health. The sample taken for sequencing was blood. The CDR3 DNA reads TGTGCCAGCAGCCAGTATACAGAGACCCAGTACTTC. This gives the protein CASSQYTETQYF.